This TCR beta chain was obtained from a study of radiation and T cells in renal cell carcinoma (dated by TCRdb to the early 2020s). Concerning the study at large: The samples were obtained from a clinical trial, where primary renal cell carcinomas were treated with 15 Gy stereotactic body radiation therapy and then removed by nephrectomy 4 weeks afterward. In total, fewer than 55 samples, comprising approximately 25 tumors and some 27 peripheral blood samples, were subjected to TCR beta sequencing. In the approximately 49 samples combined, fewer than 5 million unique CDR3 nucleotide sequences were found, encoding some 2,500,000 unique CDR3 amino acid sequences. Broad study findings and their caveats: Because no pretreatment tumor biopsies were available, whether clonotypes were present in the tumor at baseline could not be determined. Because the trial had a single-armed design, the trial could not examine how radiation dose or scheduling affected the TCR repertoire. Blood repertoire dynamics were not followed beyond 4 weeks after treatment. An increase in top tumor clonotypes in blood was observed from baseline to 2 weeks post-radiation, followed by contraction by 4 weeks, which was taken to suggest transient expansion of tumor-resident clones.

From a lookup of the germline V gene, CDR1 and CDR2 are SGHRS and YFSETQ. The CDR3 runs 15 residues from the cysteine to the phenylalanine. The kept DNA is CDR3 alone, 45 bases in frame from the first base. The junction shows trimming of 3 bases on V and 0 bases on J, and the gene matches do not reach 5 bases of it. The time point tag for this specimen amounts to: baseline pretreatment blood. The treatment or condition tag for this specimen amounts to: 15 Gy SBRT to primary tumor, nephrectomy 4 weeks later. To follow tumor-enriched clonotypes, serial peripheral blood was collected from radiation-treated patients at baseline and at 2 weeks and 4 weeks after SBRT. Every patient's renal cell carcinoma showed clear cell pathology. Genomic DNA for TCR sequencing was prepared using the QIAamp DNA Blood Mini Kit (Qiagen). The analyses included only samples that passed all quality control checks. TCR beta libraries were generated from genomic DNA with the immunoSEQ kit, following the manufacturer's recommendations. To prepare the libraries, a first multiplex PCR with proprietary primers was run, followed by a second PCR that added unique barcodes, and a bead cleanup was done after each round. Each sample batch included a kit-provided positive control reaction and a negative control reaction. The final libraries underwent checking on an Agilent 4200 TapeStation D1000 ScreenTape, volumetric pooling, and quantification by qPCR. Sequencing ran on an Illumina NextSeq500 with a MidOutput 150-cycle cartridge, using 156 Read1 and 15 Index1 cycles with kit custom primers. The pooled library was loaded at approximately 1 pM, with an approximately 20% PhiX control spiked in. Turning to the authors' computational methods: The vendor-processed data were analyzed in R, and a clonotype was defined as all T cells that share the same CDR3 nucleotide sequence. In the clone abundance analyses, frequencies were normalized to the 10,000 most abundant clones in each sample. Public T cell clones, which averaged fewer than five per sample, were excluded before analysis. Tumor-enriched and baseline blood-enriched clonotypes were defined by at least a 32-fold difference in abundance between compartments. A beta-binomial differential abundance model was applied to find clonotypes that expanded or contracted between blood time points. Similarity between tumor and blood repertoires was quantified using the Baroni-Urbani and Buser coefficient, and groups were compared with two-tailed Wilcoxon tests in R. This is the immuneACCESS table as TCRdb keeps it, with only in-frame sequences that have V and J called. A part of the clones is gone; compared with another copy, unresolved V genes explain less than half, and the rest is unexplained. V, J and clone size reflect that table, while D and trimming were determined from the DNA. The sample profile shows 120,000 to 150,000 clones; over 65% of them were found once. The ten most abundant clones make up roughly a quarter of the sample.

Regarding this clone: The clone's antigen remains unknown. No base qualities exist here, and no much larger clone lies one base off it.

The material sequenced was blood, taken from a patient whose treatment included radiotherapy and nephrectomy. The source of this sequence is a woman between 50 and 59 years old with renal cell carcinoma. The receptor chain draws on TRBV5-1 and TRBJ2-7, and TRBD2 aligns with 8 junction nucleotides. The encoded CDR3 is CASSSTSGGSYEQYF. In nucleotides, the sequence is TGCGCCAGCAGCTCCACTAGCGGTGGCTCCTACGAGCAGTACTTC.